The clone carrying this TCR beta chain was counted a few times. Mismatch with germline at one junction end may stem from a read error. The data originate from a study of Graves' ophthalmopathy and Graves' hyperthyroidism. Looked up from germline, CDR1 is MDHEN and CDR2 is SYDVKM. The CDR3 consists of 16 residues. Diagnoses were established from clinical symptoms, serum thyroxine, TRAb, thyroid ultrasound and orbital computed tomography. CDR3 regions of TCR beta were amplified from RNA transcripts. An opening RT-PCR round employed HTBI primers and preceded a second-round multiplex PCR. TCRdb analysed the multiplex PCR reads with MiXCR anew, one entry per CDR3 protein. The sample carries around 340,000 distinct CDR3 sequences, 15% to 20% recorded once.

The chain carries TRBV28 and TRBJ1-2; possible D gene TRBD1, 6 bases. Source material: peripheral blood. The receptor was derived from an adult man with Graves' ophthalmopathy. CDR3 coding DNA: TGTGCCAGCAGTGCGACGTTTGAGCAGGGGCAGGGAGGCTACATCTTC. Protein product: CASSATFEQGQGGYIF.